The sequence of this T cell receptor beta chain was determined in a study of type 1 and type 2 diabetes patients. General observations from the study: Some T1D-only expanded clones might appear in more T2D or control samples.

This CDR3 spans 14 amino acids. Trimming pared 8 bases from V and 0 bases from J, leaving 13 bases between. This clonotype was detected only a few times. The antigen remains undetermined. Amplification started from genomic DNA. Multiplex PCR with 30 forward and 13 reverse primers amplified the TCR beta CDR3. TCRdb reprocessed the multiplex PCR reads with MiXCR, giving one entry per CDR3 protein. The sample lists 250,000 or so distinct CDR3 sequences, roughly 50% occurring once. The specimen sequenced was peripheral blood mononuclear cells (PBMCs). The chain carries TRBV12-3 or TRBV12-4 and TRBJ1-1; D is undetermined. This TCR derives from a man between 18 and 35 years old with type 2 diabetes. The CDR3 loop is CASRYGGMNTEAFF. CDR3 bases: TGTGCCAGCCGATATGGCGGGATGAACACTGAAGCTTTCTTT.